The clone carrying this T cell receptor (beta chain) has only a few counts. Its antigen is not identified. As the sequencing template, cDNA was produced by extracting RNA and reverse transcribing it. The protocol was immunoSEQ multiplex PCR, while the TCRdb copy is restricted to in-frame clones and leaves out a portion. The sample has some 170,000 clones, around 64% seen once. CDR1 is LNHDA and CDR2 is SQIVND in the germline V gene (reference sequence). The CDR3 spans 17 residues. Between the trimmed V and J ends, which lost 0 bases and 3 bases, there was a span of 14 bases. The data were obtained in a study of CD8+ T cells in alopecia areata. Study results and caveats: Sequencing of scalp samples also captures resident alphabeta T cells of normal skin.

This rearrangement joins TRBV19 to TRBJ1-4, with D unresolved. The starting material was CD8+ T cells sorted from blood, obtained at week 0. The clonotype originates from a human donor with alopecia areata. The CDR3 DNA follows: TGTGCCAGTAGTATAGATCGGTCGCGGGTGGCTAATGAAAAACTGTTTTTT. Its protein is CASSIDRSRVANEKLFF.